These 13 T cell receptor beta chains share one sample of origin, sequenced in a study of neoadjuvant anti-PD-1 for oral cavity cancer. Repertoires were generated with immunoSEQ multiplex PCR, while TCRdb's copy carries only in-frame clones and drops some. The profile covers some 7,400 clones, with 74% appearing a single time and about 3.5% taken by the ten largest. The specimen comprised PBMCs, sampled before nivolumab (anti-PD-1) treatment. These receptors were obtained from a person between 40 and 80 years old with oral cavity squamous cell carcinoma.

DNA of the CDR3: TGTGCCAGCAGTGTAAGACAGGAAGAGACCCAGTACTTC. Protein sequence: CASSVRQEETQYF. The chain employs TRBV2 and TRBJ2-5; perhaps TRBD1 as D (6 bases). The CDR3 has 13 amino acids. Germline values: CDR1 SNHLY, CDR2 FYNNEI. V lost 4 bases and J lost 3, with 9 bases in between. Supplemented by reference TRBV2 and TRBJ2-5, the full variable domain reads EPEVTQTPSHQVTQMGQEVILRCVPISNHLYFYWYRQILGQKVEFLVSFYNNEISEKSEIFDDQFSVERPDGSNFTLKIRSTKLEDSAMYFCASSVRQEETQYFGPGTRLLVL.

The CDR3 protein is CASSVVRGAGELFF. DNA for the CDR3: TGTGCCAGCAGCGTAGTCCGGGGAGCCGGGGAGCTGTTTTTT. V and J are TRBV9 and TRBJ2-2, with D possibly being TRBD2 (5 bases). The CDR3 is 14 residues long. The germline V gene encodes CDR1 SGDLS and CDR2 YYNGEE. V was trimmed by 0 bases and J by 6 bases, leaving 9 bases between them.

The CDR3 DNA reads TGTGCCAGCAGTACGTCTGGAAACACCATATATTTT. Translated, it gives CASSTSGNTIYF. The chain combines TRBV6-5 with TRBJ1-3; no clear D gene. The V gene lost 5 bases and the J gene lost 1 base, with 3 bases spanning the gap. Germline CDR1 is MNHEY and CDR2 is SVGAGI. The CDR3 runs to 12 residues.

The V and J genes are TRBV9 and TRBJ1-2; TRBD1 might be the D (5 bases). V was cut by 6 bases and J by 4 bases, with 16 bases left in between. The CDR3 covers 14 residues. From germline, CDR1 is SGDLS and CDR2 YYNGEE. CDR3 amino acids: CASTEGQGRYGYTF. The CDR3 DNA reads as TGTGCCAGCACGGAGGGTCAGGGCCGCTATGGCTACACCTTC.

This clone was picked up one time. The chain links TRBV11-2 to TRBJ1-4; tentatively, D is TRBD1 (5 bases). Trimming removed 1 base from V and 10 bases from J, with 13 bases in between. CDR1 SGHAT and CDR2 FQNNGV come from the germline V gene. The CDR3 length is 14 residues. CDR3 protein: CASSLVRDGGKLFF. The CDR3 DNA reads TGTGCCAGCAGCTTAGTAAGGGACGGAGGAAAACTGTTTTTT.

V usage is TRBV5-1 and J usage is TRBJ1-6; 8 nucleotides match TRBD1. Germline assignment: CDR1 SGHRS and CDR2 YFSETQ. The CDR3 contains 15 residues. After removal of 6 bases from V and 8 bases from J, the junction contained 10 bases not matched to a gene. The CDR3 here is CASTSSGQGDSPLHF. CDR3 in DNA: TGCGCCAGCACATCTAGTGGACAGGGCGATTCACCCCTCCACTTT.

The chain has TRBV6-5 and TRBJ1-1, with 7 bases that match TRBD1. CDR3 length: 15 residues. CDR1 is MNHEY, CDR2 SVGAGI, per germline. Trimming removed 5 bases from V and 0 bases from J; junction bases left unmatched: 6. CDR3 sequence reads: CASSHRGTVNTEAFF. CDR3 sequence (DNA): TGTGCCAGCAGTCACCGGGGGACAGTGAACACTGAAGCTTTCTTT.

The chain uses TRBV7-6 and TRBJ1-5, with D perhaps TRBD1 (5 bases). Trimming took off 0 bases at V and 2 bases at J, with 20 bases between the two ends. In germline, CDR1 is SGHVS, CDR2 FNYEAQ. The CDR3 length is 19 residues. In DNA form, the CDR3 reads TGTGCCAGCAGCTTAGCAGACGGGCTTGGCAGGGAGGGCAATCAGCCCCAGCATTTT. This translates into CASSLADGLGREGNQPQHF.

This chain uses TRBV6-5 with TRBJ2-2; 7 bases match TRBD2. The CDR3 covers 14 residues. Germline-derived CDR1 and CDR2 are MNHEY and SVGAGI. V lost 0 bases and J lost 15; bases outside the gene matches: 10. The CDR3 is CASSYSTRVGRLFF. The CDR3 region has the DNA TGTGCCAGCAGTTACTCGACTAGGGTCGGGAGGTTGTTTTTT.

This rearrangement joins TRBV9 to TRBJ1-1; D remains unclear. CDR1 is SGDLS and CDR2 is YYNGEE in the germline V gene. The CDR3 contains 14 residues. Trimming removed 0 bases from V and 4 bases from J, with 10 bases in between. The CDR3 sequence: CASSVGRDRTEAFF. CDR3 coding DNA: TGTGCCAGCAGCGTAGGACGGGATCGCACTGAAGCTTTCTTT.

The chain couples TRBV4-2 to TRBJ1-2, with D possibly matching TRBD1 (6 bases). Germline-derived CDR1 and CDR2 are LGHNA and YNFKEQ. Trimming pared 4 bases from V and 8 bases from J, leaving 23 bases between. The CDR3 runs to 16 residues. The CDR3, as DNA: TGTGCCAGCAGCCCACGGGGGCGACAAGAGATAGGAGGCTACACCTTC. This encodes CASSPRGRQEIGGYTF.

The rearrangement links TRBV28 to TRBJ1-1; 8 bases match TRBD1. This CDR3 is 15 amino acids long. V lost 5 bases to trimming and J lost 3 bases; unmatched junction nucleotides: 8. Germline CDR1 reads MDHEN; CDR2 reads SYDVKM. Here the CDR3 DNA reads TGTGCCAGCAGTACTACGGGACAGGCCGACACTGAAGCTTTCTTT. Translating gives CASSTTGQADTEAFF.

This clone was counted a few times. The chain couples TRBV6-6 to TRBJ1-5; D remains ambiguous. V shed 0 bases and J shed 9 bases, with 6 bases lying between them. The germline V gene has CDR1 MNHNY and CDR2 SVGAGI (reference sequence). The CDR3 totals 12 residues. CDR3 bases: TGTGCCAGCAGTTACTCCGAGGGGCCCCAGCATTTT. This translates into CASSYSEGPQHF.